This is a list of T cell receptor beta chains from one sample in a study of beta chain features in type 1 diabetes. Assay: immunoSEQ multiplex PCR; the TCRdb copy retains only in-frame clones and omits some. The table lists 300,000 to 400,000 clones, 8% of them singletons. The sample consisted of central memory CD4+ T cells from blood. The receptors were sampled from a young woman in good health. CDR3s include the opening cysteine and the closing phenylalanine or tryptophan. The order of the fields is J gene, V gene, clone size, D gene, CDR3 DNA, CDR3 protein. The D gene is left open where the match is weak. The size of a clone is reported for some rows only, either as once, few or many, or as a class for expanded clones.

TRBJ2-2	TRBV25-1	many	.	TGTGCCAGCAGTGAAGCCCTAGCGCCAAACACCGGGGAGCTGTTTTTT	CASSEALAPNTGELFF
TRBJ2-7	TRBV7-8	.	TRBD1	TGTGCCAGCAGCTTACTCGGGACAGGGATCTACGAGCAGTACTTC	CASSLLGTGIYEQYF
TRBJ2-1	TRBV25-1	few	.	TGTGCCAGCAGTCCCCGTGGGAGGACCTTCTACAATGAGCAGTTCTTC	CASSPRGRTFYNEQFF
TRBJ2-7	TRBV19	few	TRBD2	TGTGCCAGTACGAGACTAGCGGGAGTTGGCGAGCAGTACTTC	CASTRLAGVGEQYF
TRBJ2-1	TRBV28	few	TRBD2	TGTGCCAGCAGTTTGCAGGCTAGCGGGACTTTTGAGCAGTTCTTC	CASSLQASGTFEQFF
TRBJ2-5	TRBV7-9	few	TRBD2	TGTGCCAGCAGCTCGGGAGGTGCGGAGACCCAGTACTTC	CASSSGGAETQYF
TRBJ2-1	TRBV28	.	TRBD2	TGTGCCAGCAGTTTCGGTGGGACTAGTATATTCATTGAGCAGTTCTTC	CASSFGGTSIFIEQFF
TRBJ2-5	TRBV2	.	.	TGTGCCAGCAGTGAAGGGCAGGGCCAGACCCAGTACTTC	CASSEGQGQTQYF
TRBJ2-7	TRBV28	.	.	TGTTCCTCAATCCCGGGAGCCTCCTACGAGCAGTACTTC	CSSIPGASYEQYF
TRBJ2-2	TRBV19	.	TRBD2	TGTGCCAGTCGAATAGCGGGAGAAGCCGGGGAGCTGTTTTTT	CASRIAGEAGELFF
TRBJ2-7	TRBV4-1	few	TRBD2	TGCGCCAGCAGCCAAAAACTAGCGGATCGCTCCTACGAGCAGTACTTC	CASSQKLADRSYEQYF
TRBJ2-2	TRBV2	few	.	TGTGCCAGCAGTCTGACTAGAATAGCCGGGGAGCTGTTTTTT	CASSLTRIAGELFF
TRBJ2-7	TRBV7-2	.	.	TGTGCCAGCAGCTTATTATCCAGTCGGGCCGAGCAGTACTTC	CASSLLSSRAEQYF
TRBJ2-3	TRBV7-2	few	TRBD2	TGTGCCAGCAGCTTAAGGCTAGCGGCAGATACGCAGTATTTT	CASSLRLAADTQYF
TRBJ2-7	TRBV6-5	few	TRBD2	TGTGCCAGCAGTTACGCGGGAGAGACCTACGAGCAGTACTTC	CASSYAGETYEQYF
TRBJ2-7	TRBV4-2	.	TRBD2	TGTGCCAGCAGCCCTGGACTAGCGGGACCCGAGCAGTACTTC	CASSPGLAGPEQYF
TRBJ2-5	TRBV7-3	few	.	TGTGCCAGCAGCGCGCACCCGTCGGGAGAGACCCAGTACTTC	CASSAHPSGETQYF
TRBJ2-5	TRBV7-6	few	TRBD1	TGTGCCAGCACGCGACAGGGCAATGGGGCGGAGACCCAGTACTTC	CASTRQGNGAETQYF
TRBJ1-2	TRBV7-9	once	.	TGTGCCAGCAGCCCGCCAGGGCACTATGGCTACACCTTC	CASSPPGHYGYTF
TRBJ1-4	TRBV4-3	.	.	TGCGCCAGCAGCCCAATCAGGGGTCGCCCTGGTGGGGAAAAACTGTTTTTT	CASSPIRGRPGGEKLFF
TRBJ2-1	TRBV6-5	.	.	TGTGCCAGCAGACTATCCGGACTGTCTGAGCAGTTCTTC	CASRLSGLSEQFF
TRBJ2-1	TRBV5-6	.	TRBD2	TGTGCCAGCAGCTCCAGCATAGCGGGAGGGCCGCGCAATGAGCAGTTCTTC	CASSSSIAGGPRNEQFF
TRBJ2-5	TRBV4-2	.	.	TGTGCCAGCAGCCTAGGATCTCTGGGAGTGGAGACCCAGTACTTC	CASSLGSLGVETQYF
TRBJ2-7	TRBV21-1	.	.	TGTGCCAGCAGCAAAGAGGGGACTAGCGGGACTAACGAGCAGTACTTC	CASSKEGTSGTNEQYF
TRBJ1-3	TRBV7-9	.	.	TGTGCCAGCAGCTTGAGTACTGGAAACACCATATATTTT	CASSLSTGNTIYF
TRBJ2-1	TRBV6-1	.	.	TGTGCCAGCAGTGAATTAGTGGGTGAGCAGTTCTTC	CASSELVGEQFF
TRBJ2-7	TRBV7-3	.	.	TGTGCCAGCAGCTTAGGGCCGACAGCCTACGAGCAGTACTTC	CASSLGPTAYEQYF
TRBJ1-2	TRBV28	few	.	TGTGCCAGCAGTAGAGAGGGGGTAGGCTATGGCTACACCTTC	CASSREGVGYGYTF
TRBJ1-2	TRBV2	.	.	TGTGCCAGCAGTGATCAGTGGGGCTATGGCTACACCTTC	CASSDQWGYGYTF
TRBJ1-2	TRBV10-2	.	.	TGCGCCAGTACCACTACCCCTTCCCTCTATGGCTACACCTTC	CASTTTPSLYGYTF
TRBJ2-3	TRBV29-1	.	TRBD2	TGCAGCGTTGTGGCGGGGGGCACAGATACGCAGTATTTT	CSVVAGGTDTQYF
TRBJ2-7	TRBV11-2	.	TRBD2	TGTGCCAGCAGCTTATGGACTAGCGGAACCTACGAGCAGTACTTC	CASSLWTSGTYEQYF
TRBJ2-5	TRBV13	.	.	TGTGCCAGCAGCTTCGCGCGGGTGGAGACCCAGTACTTC	CASSFARVETQYF
TRBJ2-1	TRBV11-2	many	TRBD2	TGTGCCAGCAGCTTAGATCCGGGACTAGCAGTGCAGTTCTTC	CASSLDPGLAVQFF
TRBJ2-1	TRBV21-1	.	.	TGTGCCAGCAGCTCCCCACATGAGCAGTTCTTC	CASSSPHEQFF